The next 5 T cell receptor beta chains were all read from a single sample in a study of cytomegalovirus exposure and HLA in healthy donors. 60 Vbeta and 13 Jbeta primers were used in PCR. Produced via immunoSEQ multiplex PCR; TCRdb's table is partial and in-frame only. The sample has some 160,000 clones, more than 65% seen once; the top ten hold under 0.6%. The sample taken for sequencing was PBMCs. The receptor set was obtained from a woman in her 50s in good health and CMV-seronegative.

The chain has TRBV28 and TRBJ2-2; perhaps TRBD1 as D (5 bases). The CDR3 consists of 15 residues. V was trimmed by 3 bases and J by 1 base, leaving 9 bases between them. The germline CDR1 and CDR2 sequences are MDHEN and SYDVKM. CDR3: CASSFLGQNTGELFF. In nucleotides, the CDR3 is TGTGCCAGCAGTTTCCTCGGACAGAACACCGGGGAGCTGTTTTTT. Combining the CDR3 with reference TRBV28 and TRBJ2-2 gives the whole variable domain DVKVTQSSRYLVKRTGEKVFLECVQDMDHENMFWYRQDPGLGLRLIYFSYDVKMKEKGDIPEGYSVSREKKERFSLILESASTNQTSMYLCASSFLGQNTGELFFGEGSRLTVL.

The chain links TRBV7-6 to TRBJ2-1; 10 bases fit TRBD1. V lost 3 bases, J lost 2 bases, and 10 bases stayed unmatched. The CDR3 spans 18 residues. CDR1 SGHVS and CDR2 FNYEAQ come from the germline V gene. The CDR3 DNA sequence: TGTGCCAGCAGCTTTAACGCAAAGACAGGGGGCGCCTACAATGAGCAGTTCTTC. Translating gives CASSFNAKTGGAYNEQFF.

This clone has a handful of counts. V gene TRBV27 combines with J gene TRBJ2-7; 7 bases are shared with TRBD2. This CDR3 comprises 12 residues. The germline V gene has CDR1 MNHEY and CDR2 SMNVEV (reference sequence). Trimming at V came to 6 bases and at J to 7 bases, leaving 6 bases not matched to a gene. The CDR3 loop reads CASSSSGEEQYF. The CDR3 DNA reads as TGTGCCAGCAGCTCCAGCGGGGAGGAGCAGTACTTC.

The chain carries TRBV10-3 and TRBJ2-4; D unresolved. The CDR3 has 13 residues. Germline V CDR1 and CDR2: ENHRY, SYGVKD. Trimming stripped 4 bases from V and 2 bases from J, with 6 bases between. The CDR3 loop reads CAISGDPKNIQYF. Written as DNA, the CDR3 is TGTGCCATCAGTGGAGATCCCAAAAACATTCAGTACTTC.

The CDR3 loop reads CASSPTAGLAGSPGETQYF. The CDR3 DNA reads as TGTGCCAGCTCACCGACAGCGGGACTAGCGGGAAGCCCCGGAGAGACCCAGTACTTC. This chain uses TRBV18 with TRBJ2-5; the match to TRBD2 covers 13 bases. The germline CDR1 and CDR2 sequences are KGHSH and LQKENI. This CDR3 is built from 19 residues. The trim removed 3 bases at V and 4 bases at J, leaving 14 bases unmatched. Looking up the rest from reference TRBV18 and TRBJ2-5 gives the full variable domain: NAGVMQNPRHLVRRRGQEARLRCSPMKGHSHVYWYRQLPEEGLKFMVYLQKENIIDESGMPKERFSAEFPKEGPSILRIQQVVRGDSAAYFCASSPTAGLAGSPGETQYFGPGTRLLVL.